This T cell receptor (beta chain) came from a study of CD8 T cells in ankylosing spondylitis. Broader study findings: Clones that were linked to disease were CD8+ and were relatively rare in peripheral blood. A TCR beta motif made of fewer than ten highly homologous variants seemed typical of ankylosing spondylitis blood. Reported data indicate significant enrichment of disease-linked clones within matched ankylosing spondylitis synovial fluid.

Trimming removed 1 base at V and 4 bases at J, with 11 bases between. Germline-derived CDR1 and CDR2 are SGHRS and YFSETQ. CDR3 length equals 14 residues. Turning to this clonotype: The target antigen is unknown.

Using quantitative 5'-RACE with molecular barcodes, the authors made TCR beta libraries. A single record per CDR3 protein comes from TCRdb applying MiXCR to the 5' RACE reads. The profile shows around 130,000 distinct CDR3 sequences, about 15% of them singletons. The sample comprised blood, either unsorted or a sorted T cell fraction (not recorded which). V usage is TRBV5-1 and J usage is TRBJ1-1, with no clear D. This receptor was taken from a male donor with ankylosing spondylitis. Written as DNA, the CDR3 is TGCGCCAGCAGCTTGCGGTCCCAAAGCACTGAAGCTTTCTTT. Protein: CASSLRSQSTEAFF. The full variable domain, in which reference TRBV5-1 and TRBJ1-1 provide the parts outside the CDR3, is KAGVTQTPRYLIKTRGQQVTLSCSPISGHRSVSWYQQTPGQGLQFLFEYFSETQRNKGNFPGRFSGRQFSNSRSEMNVSTLELGDSALYLCASSLRSQSTEAFFGQGTRLTVV.